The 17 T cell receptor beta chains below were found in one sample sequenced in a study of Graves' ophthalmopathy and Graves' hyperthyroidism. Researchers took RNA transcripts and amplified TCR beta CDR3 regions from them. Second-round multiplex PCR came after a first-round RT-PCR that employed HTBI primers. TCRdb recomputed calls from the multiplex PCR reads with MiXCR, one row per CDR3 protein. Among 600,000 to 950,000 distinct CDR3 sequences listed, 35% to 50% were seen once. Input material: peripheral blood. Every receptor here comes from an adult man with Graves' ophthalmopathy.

The CDR3 region has the DNA TGTGCCAGCAGTCACACGGGGGAGTGGAGCAATCAGCCCCAGCATTTT. It is translated as CASSHTGEWSNQPQHF. The chain couples TRBV12-3 or TRBV12-4 to TRBJ1-5; maybe TRBD1 (5 bases). Trimming took 5 bases from V and 1 from J, leaving 15 bases between them. The CDR3 is made up of 16 amino acids.

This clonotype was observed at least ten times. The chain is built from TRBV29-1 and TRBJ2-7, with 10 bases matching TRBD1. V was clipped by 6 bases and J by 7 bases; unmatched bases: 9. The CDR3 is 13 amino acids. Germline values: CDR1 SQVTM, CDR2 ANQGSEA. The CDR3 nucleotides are TGCAGCGTAGCACACGGACAGGGGGGAGAGCAGTACTTC. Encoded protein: CSVAHGQGGEQYF.

For the CDR3, the DNA is TGTGCCAGCAGCGAGGGGCCCTCTGGGGCCAACGTCCTGACTTTC. Its protein product is CASSEGPSGANVLTF. The rearrangement links TRBV9 to TRBJ2-6; possible D gene TRBD1, 5 bases. Germline-derived CDR1 and CDR2 are SGDLS and YYNGEE. Trimming cost V 3 bases and J 0 bases, with 7 bases left between them. CDR3 length: 15 residues.

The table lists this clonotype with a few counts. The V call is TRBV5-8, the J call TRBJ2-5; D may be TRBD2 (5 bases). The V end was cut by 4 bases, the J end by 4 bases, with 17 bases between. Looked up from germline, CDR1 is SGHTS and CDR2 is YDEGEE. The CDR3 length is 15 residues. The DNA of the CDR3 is TGTGCCAGCAGCCAAGAGGGAACGGGGTCAGAGACCCAGTACTTC. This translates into CASSQEGTGSETQYF.

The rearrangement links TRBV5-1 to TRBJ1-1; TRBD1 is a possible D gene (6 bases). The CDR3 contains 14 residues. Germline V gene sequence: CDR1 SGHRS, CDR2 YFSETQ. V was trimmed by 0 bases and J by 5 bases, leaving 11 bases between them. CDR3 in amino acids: CASSLVGGLTEAFF. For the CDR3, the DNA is TGCGCCAGCAGCTTGGTAGGGGGTCTAACTGAAGCTTTCTTT.

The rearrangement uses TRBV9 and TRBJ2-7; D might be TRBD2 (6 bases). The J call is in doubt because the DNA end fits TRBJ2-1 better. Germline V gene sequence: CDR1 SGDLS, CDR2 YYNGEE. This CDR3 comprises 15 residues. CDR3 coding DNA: TGTGCCAGCAGCGTCGACGGGGGCTCCTACAATGAGCAGTTCTTC. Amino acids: CASSVDGGSYNEQFF.

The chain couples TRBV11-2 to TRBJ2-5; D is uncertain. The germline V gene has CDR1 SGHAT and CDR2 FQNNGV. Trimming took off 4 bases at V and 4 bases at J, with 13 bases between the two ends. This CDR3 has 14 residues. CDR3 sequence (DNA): TGTGCCAGCAGCTCATGGACGGATCGAGAGACCCAGTACTTC. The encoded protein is CASSSWTDRETQYF.

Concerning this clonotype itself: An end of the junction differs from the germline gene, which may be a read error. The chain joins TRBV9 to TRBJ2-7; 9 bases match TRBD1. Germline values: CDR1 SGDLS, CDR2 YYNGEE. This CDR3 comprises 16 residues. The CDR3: CACSVDSGQGRYEQYF. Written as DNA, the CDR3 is TGTGCCTGCAGCGTAGATTCGGGACAGGGAAGATACGAGCAGTACTTC.

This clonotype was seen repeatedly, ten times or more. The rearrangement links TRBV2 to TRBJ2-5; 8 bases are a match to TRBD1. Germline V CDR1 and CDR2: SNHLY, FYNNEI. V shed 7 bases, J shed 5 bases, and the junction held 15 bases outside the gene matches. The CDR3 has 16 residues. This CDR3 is CASTNFRRQGRETQYF. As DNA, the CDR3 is TGTGCCAGCACCAACTTCAGGAGACAGGGGAGGGAGACCCAGTACTTC.

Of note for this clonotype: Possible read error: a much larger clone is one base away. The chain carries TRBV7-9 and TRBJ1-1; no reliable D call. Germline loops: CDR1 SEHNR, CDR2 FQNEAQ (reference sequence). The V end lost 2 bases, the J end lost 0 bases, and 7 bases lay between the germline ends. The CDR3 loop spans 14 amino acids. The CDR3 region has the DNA TGTGCCAGCAGCTTAACCCTGGTGAACACTGAAGCTTTCTTT. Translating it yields CASSLTLVNTEAFF.

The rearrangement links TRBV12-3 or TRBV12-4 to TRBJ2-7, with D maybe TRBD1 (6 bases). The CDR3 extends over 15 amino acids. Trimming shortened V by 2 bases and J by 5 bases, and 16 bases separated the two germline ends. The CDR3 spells CASSLTGHGLDEQYF. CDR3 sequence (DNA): TGTGCCAGCAGTTTAACGGGACATGGTTTGGACGAGCAGTACTTC.

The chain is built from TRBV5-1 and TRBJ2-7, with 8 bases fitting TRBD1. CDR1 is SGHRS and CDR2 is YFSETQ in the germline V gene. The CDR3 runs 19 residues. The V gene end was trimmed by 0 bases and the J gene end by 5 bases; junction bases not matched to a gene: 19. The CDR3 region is CASSLAFSRDRQGAHEQYF. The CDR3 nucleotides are TGCGCCAGCAGCTTGGCATTTAGTCGGGACAGGCAGGGGGCCCACGAGCAGTACTTC.

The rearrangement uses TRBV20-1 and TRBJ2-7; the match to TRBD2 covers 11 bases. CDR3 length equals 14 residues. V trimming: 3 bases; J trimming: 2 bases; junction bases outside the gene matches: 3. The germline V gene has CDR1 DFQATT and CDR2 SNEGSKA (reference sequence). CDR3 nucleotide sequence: TGCAGTGCTAGCGGGACTAGCGGCGCCTACGAGCAGTACTTC. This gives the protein CSASGTSGAYEQYF.

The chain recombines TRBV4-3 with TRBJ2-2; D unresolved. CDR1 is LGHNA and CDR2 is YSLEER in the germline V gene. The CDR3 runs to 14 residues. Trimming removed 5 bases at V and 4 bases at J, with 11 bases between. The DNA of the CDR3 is TGCGCCAGCAGCTGGAACTCACTCACCGGGGAGCTGTTTTTT. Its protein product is CASSWNSLTGELFF.

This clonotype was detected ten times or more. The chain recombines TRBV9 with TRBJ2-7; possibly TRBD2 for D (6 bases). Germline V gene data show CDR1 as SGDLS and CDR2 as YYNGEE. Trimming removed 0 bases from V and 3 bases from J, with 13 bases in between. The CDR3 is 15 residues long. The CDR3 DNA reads TGTGCCAGCAGCGTAGGGCCGGGGGTCAACTACGAGCAGTACTTC. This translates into CASSVGPGVNYEQYF.

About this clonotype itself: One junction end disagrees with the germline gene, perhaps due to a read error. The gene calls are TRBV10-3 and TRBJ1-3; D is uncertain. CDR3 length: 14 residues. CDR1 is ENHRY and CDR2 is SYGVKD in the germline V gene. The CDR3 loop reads CASSYSTQGNTIYF. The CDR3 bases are TGTGCCAGCAGTTACTCGACCCAGGGAAACACCATATATTTT.

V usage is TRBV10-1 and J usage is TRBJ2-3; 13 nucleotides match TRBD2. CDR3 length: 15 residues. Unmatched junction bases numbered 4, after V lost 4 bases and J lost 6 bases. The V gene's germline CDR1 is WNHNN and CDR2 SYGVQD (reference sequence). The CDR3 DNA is TGCGCCAGCAGTGCGGGACTAGCGGGATCCGATACGCAGTATTTT. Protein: CASSAGLAGSDTQYF.